The T cell receptor beta chain under discussion was sequenced for a study of blood T cell repertoires in COVID-19. Study at large: Some COVID-19 samples were acute and others convalescent; all came from the United States, Italy and Spain.

As handled by the study authors: Amplification of reference gene primers was used by the study to estimate nucleated cell counts. This table comes from immunoSEQ multiplex PCR, and its TCRdb copy is limited to in-frame clones, with some not included. That table gives V, J and clone size, and the DNA gave D and trimming. This table has about 220,000 clones, 82% appearing once. This clonotype originated in a woman aged 65 to 85 with acute or convalescent COVID-19. The sequenced sample consisted of peripheral blood.

The DNA of the CDR3 is TGTGCCATCAGTGACCACCAGGGTAGTGGAACTGAAGCTTTCTTT. Its translation: CAISDHQGSGTEAFF. The chain joins TRBV10-3 to TRBJ1-1; a possible D gene is TRBD1 (5 bases). Germline CDR1 reads ENHRY; CDR2 reads SYGVKD. V was cut by 3 bases and J by 5 bases, with 16 bases left in between. This CDR3 has 15 residues.